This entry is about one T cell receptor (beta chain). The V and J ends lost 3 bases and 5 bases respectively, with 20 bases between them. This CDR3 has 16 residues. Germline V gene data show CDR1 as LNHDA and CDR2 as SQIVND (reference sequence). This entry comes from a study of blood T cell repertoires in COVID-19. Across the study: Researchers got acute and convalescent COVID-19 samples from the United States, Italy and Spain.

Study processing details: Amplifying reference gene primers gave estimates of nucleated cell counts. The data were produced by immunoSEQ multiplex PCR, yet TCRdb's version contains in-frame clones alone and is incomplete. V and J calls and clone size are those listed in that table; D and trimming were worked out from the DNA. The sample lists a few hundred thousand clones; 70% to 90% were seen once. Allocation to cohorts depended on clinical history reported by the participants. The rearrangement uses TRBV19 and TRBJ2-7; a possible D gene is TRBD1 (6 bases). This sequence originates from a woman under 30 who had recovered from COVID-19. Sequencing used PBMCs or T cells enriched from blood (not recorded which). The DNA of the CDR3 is TGTGCCAGTAGTATCAAACAAACAGGGACCGCAAACGAGCAGTACTTC. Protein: CASSIKQTGTANEQYF. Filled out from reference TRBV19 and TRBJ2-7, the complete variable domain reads DGGITQSPKYLFRKEGQNVTLSCEQNLNHDAMYWYRQDPGQGLRLIYYSQIVNDFQKGDIAEGYSVSREKKESFPLTVTSAQKNPTAFYLCASSIKQTGTANEQYFGPGTRLTVT.